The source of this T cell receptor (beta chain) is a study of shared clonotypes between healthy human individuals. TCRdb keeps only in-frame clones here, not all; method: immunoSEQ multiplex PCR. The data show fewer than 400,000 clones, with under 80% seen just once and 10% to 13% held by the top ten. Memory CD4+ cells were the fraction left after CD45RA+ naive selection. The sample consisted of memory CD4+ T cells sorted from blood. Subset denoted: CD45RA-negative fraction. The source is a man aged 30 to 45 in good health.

The CDR3 region has the DNA TGTGCCAGCAACCCGGACAGGGACACTGAAGCTTTCTTT. Amino acid sequence: CASNPDRDTEAFF. The gene calls are TRBV5-8 and TRBJ1-1; 8 bases agree with TRBD1. The CDR3 consists of 13 residues. Germline values: CDR1 SGHTS, CDR2 YDEGEE. V lost 6 bases, J lost 3 bases, and 4 bases stayed unmatched.